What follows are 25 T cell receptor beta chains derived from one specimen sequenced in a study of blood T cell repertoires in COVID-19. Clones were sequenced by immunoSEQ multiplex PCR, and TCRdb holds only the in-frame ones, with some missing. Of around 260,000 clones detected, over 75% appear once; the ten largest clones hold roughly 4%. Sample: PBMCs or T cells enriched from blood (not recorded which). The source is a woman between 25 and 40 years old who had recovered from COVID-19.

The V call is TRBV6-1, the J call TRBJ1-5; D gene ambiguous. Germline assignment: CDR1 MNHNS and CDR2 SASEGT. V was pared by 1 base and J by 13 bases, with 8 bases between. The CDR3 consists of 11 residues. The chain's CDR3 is CASSEDRKQHF. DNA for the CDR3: TGTGCCAGCAGTGAAGACAGAAAGCAGCATTTT.

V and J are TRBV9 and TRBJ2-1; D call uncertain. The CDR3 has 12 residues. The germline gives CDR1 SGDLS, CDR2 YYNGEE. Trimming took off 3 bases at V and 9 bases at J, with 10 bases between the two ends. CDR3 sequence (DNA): TGTGCCAGCAGCGATCACTATAGTGAGCAGTTCTTC. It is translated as CASSDHYSEQFF. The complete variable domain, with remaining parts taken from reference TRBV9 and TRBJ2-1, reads DSGVTQTPKHLITATGQRVTLRCSPRSGDLSVYWYQQSLDQGLQFLIQYYNGEERAKGNILERFSAQQFPDLHSELNLSSLELGDSALYFCASSDHYSEQFFGPGTRLTVL.

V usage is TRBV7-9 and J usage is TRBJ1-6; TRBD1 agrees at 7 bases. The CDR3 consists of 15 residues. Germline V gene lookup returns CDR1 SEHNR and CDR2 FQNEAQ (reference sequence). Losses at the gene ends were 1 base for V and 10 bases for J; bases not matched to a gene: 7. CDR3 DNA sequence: TGTGCCAGCAGCTTAGTAACAGGGGCGACCTCACCCCTCCACTTT. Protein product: CASSLVTGATSPLHF.

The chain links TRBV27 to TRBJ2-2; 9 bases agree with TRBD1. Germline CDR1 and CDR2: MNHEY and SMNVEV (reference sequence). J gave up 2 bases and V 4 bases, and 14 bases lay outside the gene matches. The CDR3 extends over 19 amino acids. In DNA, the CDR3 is TGTGCCAGCAGTTCTCCTCATAAACCGACAGGGGGAAACACCGGGGAGCTGTTTTTT. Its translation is CASSSPHKPTGGNTGELFF.

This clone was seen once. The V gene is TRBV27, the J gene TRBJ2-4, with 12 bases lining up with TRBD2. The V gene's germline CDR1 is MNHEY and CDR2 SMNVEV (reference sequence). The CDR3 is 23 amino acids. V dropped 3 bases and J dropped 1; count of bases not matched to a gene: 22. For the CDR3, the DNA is TGTGCCAGCAGTTTGAGACCGACCACGACAGGACTAGCGGGACGGGGCGCCAAAAACATTCAGTACTTC. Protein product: CASSLRPTTTGLAGRGAKNIQYF.

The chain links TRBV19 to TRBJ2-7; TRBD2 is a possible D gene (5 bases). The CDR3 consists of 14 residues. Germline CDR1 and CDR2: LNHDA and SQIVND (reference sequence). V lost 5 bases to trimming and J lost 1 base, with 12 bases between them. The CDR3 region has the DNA TGTGCCAGTAGTCCCGGGGATAGATCCTACGAGCAGTACTTC. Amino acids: CASSPGDRSYEQYF.

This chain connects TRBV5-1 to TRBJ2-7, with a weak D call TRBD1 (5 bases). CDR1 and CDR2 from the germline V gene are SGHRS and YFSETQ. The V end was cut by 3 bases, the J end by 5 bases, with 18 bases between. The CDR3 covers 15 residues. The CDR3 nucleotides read TGCGCCAGCAGCTCCTTCGCGAGACAGTCCGACGAGCAGTACTTC. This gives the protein CASSSFARQSDEQYF.

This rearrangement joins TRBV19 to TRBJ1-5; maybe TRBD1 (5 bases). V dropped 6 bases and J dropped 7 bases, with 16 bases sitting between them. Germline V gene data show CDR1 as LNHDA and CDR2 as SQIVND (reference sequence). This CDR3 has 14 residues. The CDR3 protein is CASSRPRVGQPQHF. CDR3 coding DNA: TGTGCCAGTAGCCGCCCCAGGGTTGGGCAGCCCCAGCATTTT.

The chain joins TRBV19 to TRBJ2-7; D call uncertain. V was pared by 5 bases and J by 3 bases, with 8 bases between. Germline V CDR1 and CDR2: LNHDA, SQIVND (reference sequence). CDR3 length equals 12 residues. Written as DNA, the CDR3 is TGTGCCAGTAGTGACTTGAGCTACGAGCAGTACTTC. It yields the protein CASSDLSYEQYF.

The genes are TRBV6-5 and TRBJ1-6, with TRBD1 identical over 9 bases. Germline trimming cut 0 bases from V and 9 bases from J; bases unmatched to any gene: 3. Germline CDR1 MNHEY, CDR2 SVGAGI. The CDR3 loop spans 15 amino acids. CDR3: CASSYSGTGISPLHF. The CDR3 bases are TGTGCCAGCAGTTACTCGGGGACAGGGATTTCACCCCTCCACTTT.

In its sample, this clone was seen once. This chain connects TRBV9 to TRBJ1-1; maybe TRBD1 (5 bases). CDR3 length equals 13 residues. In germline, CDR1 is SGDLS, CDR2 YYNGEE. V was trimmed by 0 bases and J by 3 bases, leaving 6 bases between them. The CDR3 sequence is CASSVGGDTEAFF. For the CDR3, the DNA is TGTGCCAGCAGCGTAGGGGGCGACACTGAAGCTTTCTTT.

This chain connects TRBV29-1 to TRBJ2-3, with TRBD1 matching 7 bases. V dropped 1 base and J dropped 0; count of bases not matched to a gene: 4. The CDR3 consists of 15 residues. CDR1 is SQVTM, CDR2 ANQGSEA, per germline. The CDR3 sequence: CSVEGQGYSTDTQYF. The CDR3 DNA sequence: TGCAGCGTTGAAGGACAGGGTTATAGCACAGATACGCAGTATTTT.

CDR3 nucleotide sequence: TGTGCTAGTGGTTTGTTTACAGCCTACCAAGAGACCCAGTACTTC. This codes for CASGLFTAYQETQYF. The V and J genes are TRBV12-5 and TRBJ2-5, with D unresolved. V lost 2 bases and J 0 bases, leaving 10 bases between the germline ends. The CDR3 is 15 residues long. Germline loops: CDR1 LGHNT, CDR2 FRNRAP.

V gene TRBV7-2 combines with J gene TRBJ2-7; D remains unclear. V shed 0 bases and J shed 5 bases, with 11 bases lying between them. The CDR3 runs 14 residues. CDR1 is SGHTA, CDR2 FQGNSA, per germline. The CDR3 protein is CASSLARISHEQYF. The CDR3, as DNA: TGTGCCAGCAGCTTAGCTCGTATATCCCACGAGCAGTACTTC. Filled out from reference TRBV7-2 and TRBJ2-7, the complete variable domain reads GAGVSQSPSNKVTEKGKDVELRCDPISGHTALYWYRQSLGQGLEFLIYFQGNSAPDKSGLPSDRFSAERTGGSVSTLTIQRTQQEDSAVYLCASSLARISHEQYFGPGTRLTVT.

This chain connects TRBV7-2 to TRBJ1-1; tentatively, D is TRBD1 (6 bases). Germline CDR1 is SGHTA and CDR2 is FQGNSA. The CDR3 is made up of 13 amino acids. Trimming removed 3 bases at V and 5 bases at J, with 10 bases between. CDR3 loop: CASSLGHRTEAFF. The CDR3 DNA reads TGTGCCAGCAGCTTGGGACACCGAACTGAAGCTTTCTTT.

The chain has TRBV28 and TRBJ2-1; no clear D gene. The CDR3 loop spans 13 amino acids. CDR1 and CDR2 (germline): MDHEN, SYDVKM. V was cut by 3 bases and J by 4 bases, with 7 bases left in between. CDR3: CASSLREYNEQFF. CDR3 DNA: TGTGCCAGCAGTTTGCGAGAATACAATGAGCAGTTCTTC.

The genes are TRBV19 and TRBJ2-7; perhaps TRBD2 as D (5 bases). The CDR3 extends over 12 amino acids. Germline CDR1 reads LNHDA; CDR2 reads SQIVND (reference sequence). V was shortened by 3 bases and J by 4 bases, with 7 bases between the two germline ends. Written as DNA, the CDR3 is TGTGCCAGTAGTATGTCGGGGTACGAGCAGTACTTC. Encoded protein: CASSMSGYEQYF. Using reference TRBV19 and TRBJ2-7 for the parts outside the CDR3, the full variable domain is DGGITQSPKYLFRKEGQNVTLSCEQNLNHDAMYWYRQDPGQGLRLIYYSQIVNDFQKGDIAEGYSVSREKKESFPLTVTSAQKNPTAFYLCASSMSGYEQYFGPGTRLTVT.

CDR3 sequence reads: CASSHGGDTEAFF. The CDR3 DNA is TGCGCCAGCAGCCATGGGGGCGACACTGAAGCTTTCTTT. This chain connects TRBV5-1 to TRBJ1-1; D perhaps matches TRBD1 (6 bases). The CDR3 is made up of 13 amino acids. The germline gives CDR1 SGHRS, CDR2 YFSETQ. V was trimmed by 4 bases and J by 3 bases, leaving 10 bases between them.

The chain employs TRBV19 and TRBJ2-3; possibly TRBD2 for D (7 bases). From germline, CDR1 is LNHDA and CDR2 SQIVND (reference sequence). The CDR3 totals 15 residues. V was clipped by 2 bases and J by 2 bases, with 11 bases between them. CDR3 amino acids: CASSIRGASTDTQYF. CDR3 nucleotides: TGTGCCAGTAGTATACGGGGGGCCTCCACAGATACGCAGTATTTT.

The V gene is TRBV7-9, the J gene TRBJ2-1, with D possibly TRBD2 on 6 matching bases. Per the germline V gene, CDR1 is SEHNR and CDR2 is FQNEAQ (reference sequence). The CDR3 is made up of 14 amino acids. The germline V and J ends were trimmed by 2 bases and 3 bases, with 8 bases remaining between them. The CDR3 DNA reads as TGTGCCAGCAGCTTACTGGGGGGCTACAATGAGCAGTTCTTC. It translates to CASSLLGGYNEQFF. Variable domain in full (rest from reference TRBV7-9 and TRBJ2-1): DTGVSQNPRHKITKRGQNVTFRCDPISEHNRLYWYRQTLGQGPEFLTYFQNEAQLEKSRLLSDRFSAERPKGSFSTLEIQRTEQGDSAMYLCASSLLGGYNEQFFGPGTRLTVL.

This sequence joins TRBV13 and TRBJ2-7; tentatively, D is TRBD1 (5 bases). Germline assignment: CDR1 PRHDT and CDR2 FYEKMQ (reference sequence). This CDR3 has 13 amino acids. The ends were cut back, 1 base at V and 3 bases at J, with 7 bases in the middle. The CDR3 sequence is CASSLVGVYEQYF. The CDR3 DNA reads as TGTGCCAGCAGCTTAGTAGGGGTCTACGAGCAGTACTTC.

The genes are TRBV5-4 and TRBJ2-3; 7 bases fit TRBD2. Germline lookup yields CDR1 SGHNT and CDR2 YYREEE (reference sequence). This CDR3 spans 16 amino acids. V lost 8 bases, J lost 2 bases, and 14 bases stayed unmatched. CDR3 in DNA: TGTGCCAGTAGCCCGGCGGGGCGGGGGTACACAGATACGCAGTATTTT. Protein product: CASSPAGRGYTDTQYF.

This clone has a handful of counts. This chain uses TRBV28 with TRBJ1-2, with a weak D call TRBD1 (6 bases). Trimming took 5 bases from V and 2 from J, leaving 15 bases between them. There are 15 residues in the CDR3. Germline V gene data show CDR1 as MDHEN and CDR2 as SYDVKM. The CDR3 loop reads CASSAYRVGNYGYTF. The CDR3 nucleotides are TGTGCCAGCAGTGCCTACAGGGTCGGGAACTATGGCTACACCTTC.

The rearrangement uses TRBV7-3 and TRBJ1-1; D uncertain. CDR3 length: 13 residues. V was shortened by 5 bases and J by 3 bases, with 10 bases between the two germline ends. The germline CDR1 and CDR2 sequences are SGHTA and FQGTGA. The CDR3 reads CASSQYSYTEAFF. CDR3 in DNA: TGTGCCAGCAGCCAATACTCGTACACTGAAGCTTTCTTT. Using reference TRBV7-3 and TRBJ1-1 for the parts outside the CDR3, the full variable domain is GAGVSQTPSNKVTEKGKYVELRCDPISGHTALYWYRQSLGQGPEFLIYFQGTGAADDSGLPNDRFFAVRPEGSVSTLKIQRTERGDSAVYLCASSQYSYTEAFFGQGTRLTVV.

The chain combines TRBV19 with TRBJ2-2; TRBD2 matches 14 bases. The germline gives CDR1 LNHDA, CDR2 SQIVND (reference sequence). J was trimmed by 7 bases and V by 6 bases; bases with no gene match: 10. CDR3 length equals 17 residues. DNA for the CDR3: TGTGCCAGTAGATCCCTCCCGGGACTAGCGGGAGTCGGGGAGCTGTTTTTT. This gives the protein CASRSLPGLAGVGELFF.